This TCR beta chain was observed in a study of blood T cells in healthy people across ages. For the second PCR, which ran for 7 to 11 cycles, a sample-barcoded 5' primer and a J-beta primer mix were used. One entry per CDR3 protein, called by TCRdb with MiXCR from the 5' RACE reads. The sample holds approximately 830,000 distinct CDR3 sequences, about 62% seen once. The CDR3 spans 13 residues. With 3 bases removed from V and 6 bases from J, the gap between germline ends came to 10 bases. Per germline, CDR1 LNHNV and CDR2 YYDKDF (reference sequence). This clonotype was seen only a few times. The donors, healthy Caucasians from Russia, were aged about 6 to 95.

This TCR was sampled from a man aged 30 to 39 in good health. Sequencing was performed on blood. The rearrangement joins TRBV15 to TRBJ2-3; no reliable D call. CDR3 nucleotides: TGTGCCACCAGCAGCGGGCCTTCCGATACGCAGTATTTT. Its protein product is CATSSGPSDTQYF.